This T cell receptor (beta chain) was recorded in a study of cytomegalovirus exposure and HLA in healthy donors. General study points: Cytomegalovirus status, reportedly, was diagnosed with high specificity and sensitivity by the classifier. Follow-up analysis later connected one missense variant in DCLRE1C with trimming of TCR beta V- and J-genes. Because they were indistinguishable, some V segments, including TRBV6-2 and TRBV6-3, were excluded.

On this clone itself: The target antigen is unknown.

V shed 7 bases and J shed 5 bases, with 21 bases lying between them. This CDR3 contains 15 residues. Germline CDR1 is MNHEY and CDR2 is SVGAGI. 60 Vbeta and 13 Jbeta primers were used in PCR. Assay: immunoSEQ multiplex PCR; the TCRdb copy retains only in-frame clones and omits some. The sample has more than 110,000 clones, 70% to 80% seen once. The gene calls are TRBV6-5 and TRBJ2-7, with a tentative D call TRBD2 (5 bases). The specimen sequenced was PBMCs. The clonotype originates from a woman aged 45-59 years in good health and CMV-seronegative. The CDR3 region is CASTPGRELIHEQYF. DNA of the CDR3: TGTGCCAGCACCCCCGGTAGGGAGCTGATCCACGAGCAGTACTTC.